The clone carrying this TCR beta chain was seen a few times. The PCR used 60 Vbeta and 13 Jbeta primers. Generated by immunoSEQ multiplex PCR, the TCRdb table keeps only in-frame clones and is missing some. The table lists 150,000 to 200,000 clones, around four fifths of them singletons. Trimming left V 0 bases short and J 1 base short, with 9 bases between. Germline V gene lookup returns CDR1 SEHNR and CDR2 FQNEAQ (reference sequence). CDR3 length equals 15 residues. This sample is drawn from a study of cytomegalovirus exposure and HLA in healthy donors. This TCR derives from a man aged 18 to 29 in good health and CMV-seropositive. This rearrangement joins TRBV7-9 to TRBJ1-1; D possibly corresponds to TRBD1 (5 bases). Sequencing used PBMCs. CDR3 sequence: CASSLAVDRNTEAFF. The CDR3 DNA sequence: TGTGCCAGCAGCTTAGCTGTTGACAGGAACACTGAAGCTTTCTTT. Filled out from reference TRBV7-9 and TRBJ1-1, the complete variable domain reads DTGVSQNPRHKITKRGQNVTFRCDPISEHNRLYWYRQTLGQGPEFLTYFQNEAQLEKSRLLSDRFSAERPKGSFSTLEIQRTEQGDSAMYLCASSLAVDRNTEAFFGQGTRLTVV.